The 12 T cell receptor beta chains given below trace back to one sample, sequenced in a study of long-term antiretroviral therapy in people with HIV. Survey-level resolution applied to immunoSEQ assay v3.0. TCRdb keeps only in-frame clones here, not all; method: immunoSEQ multiplex PCR. This table holds 25,000 to 30,000 clones, 84% found once. Sequenced here: unsorted PBMCs, sampled 0.4 years after starting antiretroviral therapy. These receptors were taken from a man younger than 35 with HIV.

The genes are TRBV14 and TRBJ2-3, with no clear D. Per germline, CDR1 SGHDN and CDR2 FVKESK. The CDR3 contains 16 residues. Trimming removed 3 bases at V and 1 base at J, with 14 bases between. The CDR3 here is CASSQPLESGTDTQYF. The CDR3 DNA sequence: TGTGCCAGCAGCCAGCCCCTAGAATCAGGCACAGATACGCAGTATTTT.

This chain connects TRBV7-6 to TRBJ2-5; 10 bases fit TRBD2. The germline CDR1 and CDR2 sequences are SGHVS and FNYEAQ. The CDR3 contains 16 residues. V lost 2 bases to trimming and J lost 2 bases; unmatched junction nucleotides: 5. The CDR3 DNA follows: TGTGCCAGCAGCTTACCTAGCGGGGGTGGTCAAGAGACCCAGTACTTC. Amino acids: CASSLPSGGGQETQYF.

The chain carries TRBV27 and TRBJ2-1; TRBD1 might be the D (5 bases). Trimming cost V 5 bases and J 0 bases, with 11 bases left between them. The CDR3 has 15 residues. The germline V gene has CDR1 MNHEY and CDR2 SMNVEV (reference sequence). The CDR3 loop is CASSVDSSSYNEQFF. In nucleotides, the CDR3 is TGTGCCAGCAGTGTAGACAGCAGCTCCTACAATGAGCAGTTCTTC.

By its share, this clone is medium-sized (0.01 to 0.1%). The gene calls are TRBV27 and TRBJ2-7; D perhaps matches TRBD1 (6 bases). The germline V gene has CDR1 MNHEY and CDR2 SMNVEV (reference sequence). This CDR3 spans 15 amino acids. V was clipped by 3 bases and J by 0 bases, with 12 bases between them. CDR3 sequence: CASSFTGDISYEQYF. The CDR3 DNA reads TGTGCCAGCAGTTTCACCGGGGACATCTCCTACGAGCAGTACTTC.

The V call is TRBV27, the J call TRBJ2-1, with D possibly being TRBD1 (5 bases). V dropped 5 bases and J dropped 8 bases, with 16 bases sitting between them. This CDR3 contains 14 residues. Per the germline V gene, CDR1 is MNHEY and CDR2 is SMNVEV (reference sequence). CDR3 loop: CASSIQQVFDEQFF. CDR3 nucleotides: TGTGCCAGCAGTATCCAACAGGTTTTCGATGAGCAGTTCTTC.

This rearrangement joins TRBV5-1 to TRBJ2-1; TRBD2 aligns across 8 bases. V was clipped by 2 bases and J by 6 bases; unmatched bases: 1. CDR3 length equals 13 residues. In germline, CDR1 is SGHRS, CDR2 YFSETQ. As DNA, the CDR3 is TGCGCCAGCAGCTTAGGGACTAGCAATGAGCAGTTCTTC. It translates to CASSLGTSNEQFF. Full variable domain (missing parts from reference TRBV5-1 and TRBJ2-1): KAGVTQTPRYLIKTRGQQVTLSCSPISGHRSVSWYQQTPGQGLQFLFEYFSETQRNKGNFPGRFSGRQFSNSRSEMNVSTLELGDSALYLCASSLGTSNEQFFGPGTRLTVL.

This chain connects TRBV7-3 to TRBJ1-2; 9 nucleotides match TRBD1. J lost 6 bases, V lost 4 bases, and 12 bases had no gene match. The CDR3 is 16 residues long. Per the germline V gene, CDR1 is SGHTA and CDR2 is FQGTGA. In nucleotides, the CDR3 is TGTGCCAGCAGCTCCACAGGGGGCGGACTTGTAGATGGCTACACCTTC. Translation gives CASSSTGGGLVDGYTF.

V and J are TRBV6-1 and TRBJ2-7, with 10 bases fitting TRBD2. This CDR3 has 14 residues. Germline V gene lookup returns CDR1 MNHNS and CDR2 SASEGT. Trimming cost V 6 bases and J 5 bases; bases outside gene matches: 7. CDR3: CASRPSGGSNEQYF. CDR3 in DNA: TGTGCCAGCAGACCTAGCGGGGGTTCCAACGAGCAGTACTTC.

The rearrangement joins TRBV6-5 to TRBJ1-1; TRBD1 is a possible D gene (5 bases). The CDR3 is 14 amino acids. Germline V gene sequence: CDR1 MNHEY, CDR2 SVGAGI. V lost 2 bases and J lost 1, with 8 bases in between. In DNA, the CDR3 is TGTGCCAGCAGTTACGGGGGACCGAACACTGAAGCTTTCTTT. Its protein product is CASSYGGPNTEAFF.

CDR3 loop: CASSPGQGPAYEQYF. The DNA of the CDR3 is TGTGCCAGTAGTCCGGGACAGGGCCCAGCCTACGAGCAGTACTTC. The genes are TRBV19 and TRBJ2-7; TRBD1 aligns across 9 bases. This CDR3 has 15 amino acids. CDR1 is LNHDA, CDR2 SQIVND, per germline (reference sequence). After removal of 5 bases from V and 2 bases from J, the junction contained 7 bases not matched to a gene. Looking up the rest from reference TRBV19 and TRBJ2-7 gives the full variable domain: DGGITQSPKYLFRKEGQNVTLSCEQNLNHDAMYWYRQDPGQGLRLIYYSQIVNDFQKGDIAEGYSVSREKKESFPLTVTSAQKNPTAFYLCASSPGQGPAYEQYFGPGTRLTVT.

The rearrangement links TRBV7-7 to TRBJ2-3, with D possibly matching TRBD1 (5 bases). The CDR3 extends over 16 amino acids. The germline gives CDR1 SSHAT, CDR2 FNYEAQ (reference sequence). Trimming removed 1 base at V and 2 bases at J, with 13 bases between. CDR3 residues: CASSLDQGRSTDTQYF. CDR3 coding DNA: TGTGCCAGCAGCTTAGATCAGGGCAGATCCACAGATACGCAGTATTTT.

The chain recombines TRBV4-1 with TRBJ2-7; D is possibly TRBD1 or TRBD2 (7 bases each). V was clipped by 4 bases and J by 4 bases, with 14 bases between them. This CDR3 is built from 14 residues. CDR1 is MGHRA and CDR2 is YSYEKL in the germline V gene. CDR3 nucleotide sequence: TGCGCCAGCAGCCGATCAGGGGGGGGGTACGAGCAGTACTTC. Amino acid sequence: CASSRSGGGYEQYF.